This TCR beta chain was profiled in a study of T cell responses to AZD1222 COVID-19 vaccine. As for the study in general: Second doses at about 4 or about 12 weeks were pooled.

Clones were sequenced by immunoSEQ multiplex PCR, and TCRdb holds only the in-frame ones, with some missing. The sample carries about 110,000 clones, nearly 90% recorded once. The source is an adult in good health. Sequenced here: peripheral blood, sampled on day 0 of AZD1222 vaccination.

Here the CDR3 reads CASSDRRGSNEKLFF. The CDR3 DNA follows: TGCGCCAGCAGCGATCGCCGGGGCTCTAATGAAAAACTGTTTTTT. The chain carries TRBV5-1 and TRBJ1-4, with a possible D match to TRBD1 (5 bases). The CDR3 loop spans 15 amino acids. The ends were cut back, 4 bases at V and 3 bases at J, with 13 bases in the middle. CDR1 and CDR2 (germline): SGHRS, YFSETQ. The variable domain in full, with the rest retrieved from reference TRBV5-1 and TRBJ1-4, is KAGVTQTPRYLIKTRGQQVTLSCSPISGHRSVSWYQQTPGQGLQFLFEYFSETQRNKGNFPGRFSGRQFSNSRSEMNVSTLELGDSALYLCASSDRRGSNEKLFFGSGTQLSVL.